This T cell receptor (beta chain) was captured by sequencing in a study of blood T cell repertoires in COVID-19. Background on the study: PBMCs, B-cell-depleted T cells, or T cells were the source of the cDNA or gDNA that made up the material.

Per the authors' pipeline: Estimation of nucleated cell counts was performed using reference gene primer amplification. The table came from immunoSEQ multiplex PCR; TCRdb's copy has only in-frame clones and leaves some out. The DNA was the basis for D and trimming; V, J and clone size are from that table. Among about 370,000 clones listed, approximately 89% were seen once. The CDR3 loop spans 15 amino acids. The study recruited people aged roughly 18 to 89 years across about two dozen US areas. Cohorts were assigned according to the clinical history that participants reported. V and J are TRBV21-1 and TRBJ2-1; the table gives TRBD1 as D, unverified against the DNA. TRBV21-1 constitutes a pseudogene. The specimen sequenced was PBMCs or T cells enriched from blood (not recorded which). The receptor was derived from a woman in her 30s who had recovered from COVID-19. CDR3 protein: CASSKPRQGYNEQFF. The CDR3 DNA is TGTGCCAGCAGCAAGCCCAGACAGGGATACAATGAGCAGTTCTTC.